These 15 T cell receptor beta chains came from one sample sequenced in a study of cytomegalovirus exposure and HLA in healthy donors. A multiplex PCR was run with 60 Vbeta primers and 13 Jbeta primers. Libraries were prepared by immunoSEQ multiplex PCR; TCRdb keeps only in-frame clonotypes and omits some of them. The sample lists over 150,000 clones; roughly 80% were seen once. The sequenced sample consisted of PBMCs. The receptor set was obtained from a man in his thirties or forties in good health and CMV-seronegative.

V usage is TRBV18 and J usage is TRBJ1-5, with 7 nucleotides matching TRBD1. This CDR3 region has 15 residues. Per the germline V gene, CDR1 is KGHSH and CDR2 is LQKENI. V was pared by 5 bases and J by 1 base, with 5 bases of the junction left unmatched. CDR3 in amino acids: CASSSTGVSNQPQHF. CDR3 DNA sequence: TGTGCCAGCTCATCCACAGGGGTGAGCAATCAGCCCCAGCATTTT.

The chain is built from TRBV4-1 and TRBJ2-7; D possibly corresponds to TRBD2 (6 bases). CDR3 length equals 15 residues. V lost 1 base and J lost 0, with 10 bases in between. Germline V gene data show CDR1 as MGHRA and CDR2 as YSYEKL. The CDR3 region has the DNA TGCGCCAGCAGCCAAGGCATCGGGAGCTCCTACGAGCAGTACTTC. Its translation is CASSQGIGSSYEQYF.

This clone was recorded once. This chain connects TRBV7-3 to TRBJ2-2; D call uncertain. Per germline, CDR1 SGHTA and CDR2 FQGTGA. Trimming pared 1 base from V and 3 bases from J, leaving 9 bases between. The CDR3 contains 15 residues. The CDR3 bases are TGTGCCAGCAGCTTAAAAAGCGTTGACACCGGGGAGCTGTTTTTT. It translates to CASSLKSVDTGELFF. Full variable domain (outside the CDR3, taken from reference TRBV7-3 and TRBJ2-2): GAGVSQTPSNKVTEKGKYVELRCDPISGHTALYWYRQSLGQGPEFLIYFQGTGAADDSGLPNDRFFAVRPEGSVSTLKIQRTERGDSAVYLCASSLKSVDTGELFFGEGSRLTVL.

This clone has just a few counts. The chain links TRBV7-8 to TRBJ2-5, with 9 bases aligning to TRBD1. CDR3 length: 16 amino acids. Germline CDR1 SGHVS, CDR2 FQNEAQ. Trimming removed 0 bases from V and 2 bases from J; junction bases left unmatched: 4. The CDR3 nucleotides read TGTGCCAGCAGCTTAGCGCCGGGACAGGGTCAAGAGACCCAGTACTTC. Its translation: CASSLAPGQGQETQYF.

The chain joins TRBV5-8 to TRBJ1-2, with a tentative D call TRBD1 (6 bases). The germline V and J ends were trimmed by 4 bases and 6 bases, with 19 bases remaining between them. Per germline, CDR1 SGHTS and CDR2 YDEGEE. The CDR3 has 15 residues. The CDR3, as DNA: TGTGCCAGCAGCCTATTCCTTCACAGGGTTGATGGCTACACCTTC. Translating it yields CASSLFLHRVDGYTF.

This clone was found a few times. This sequence joins TRBV28 and TRBJ2-2; the match to TRBD1 covers 8 bases. The CDR3 length is 13 residues. Looked up from germline, CDR1 is MDHEN and CDR2 is SYDVKM. The trim removed 2 bases at V and 9 bases at J, leaving 2 bases unmatched. CDR3 in DNA: TGTGCCAGCAGTTTACGGACAGGGTGGGAGCTGTTTTTT. It translates to CASSLRTGWELFF.

The rearrangement links TRBV7-8 to TRBJ2-3; 7 positions match TRBD1. With V trimmed by 0 bases and J by 1 base, 4 bases remained unmatched. Germline CDR1 SGHVS, CDR2 FQNEAQ. The CDR3 is made up of 16 amino acids. The CDR3 here is CASSLADRDGTDTQYF. The CDR3 DNA reads TGTGCCAGCAGCTTAGCCGACAGGGACGGCACAGATACGCAGTATTTT.

This clone was seen only once. This CDR3 reads CASSLQGLGETQYF. The CDR3 coding sequence is TGCGCCAGCAGCCTACAGGGATTGGGAGAGACCCAGTACTTC. The V call is TRBV5-1, the J call TRBJ2-5, with a possible D match to TRBD1 (6 bases). Germline CDR1 is SGHRS and CDR2 is YFSETQ. Trimming left V 4 bases short and J 4 bases short, with 14 bases between. The CDR3 is made up of 14 amino acids.

The chain is built from TRBV28 and TRBJ2-7; no clear D. V shed 1 base and J shed 3 bases, with 4 bases lying between them. The CDR3 runs to 12 residues. Germline V gene data show CDR1 as MDHEN and CDR2 as SYDVKM. The CDR3 DNA sequence: TGTGCCAGCAGTTTATCGTTCTACGAGCAGTACTTC. Protein product: CASSLSFYEQYF.

V usage is TRBV5-6 and J usage is TRBJ2-5, with TRBD1 matching over 8 bases. The CDR3 loop spans 15 amino acids. Germline-derived CDR1 and CDR2 are SGHDT and YYEEEE. With V trimmed by 0 bases and J by 5 bases, 6 bases remained unmatched. The CDR3: CASSLGQGAWETQYF. In nucleotides, the CDR3 is TGTGCCAGCAGCTTGGGGCAGGGGGCTTGGGAGACCCAGTACTTC.

This chain connects TRBV7-2 to TRBJ1-5; D may be TRBD1 (6 bases). The J call could be wrong; TRBJ2-3 is a better fit for the DNA end. Germline V gene sequence: CDR1 SGHTA, CDR2 FQGNSA. The CDR3 runs to 15 residues. DNA for the CDR3: TGTGCCAGCAGCTTAGCTACCCGGGACAATCAGCCCCAGTATTTT. It specifies CASSLATRDNQPQYF.

This clone was picked up a small number of times. CDR3 sequence (DNA): TGTGCCTGGATGGGGGCGTCCCACACTGAAGCTTTCTTT. Translated, it gives CAWMGASHTEAFF. The rearrangement links TRBV30 to TRBJ1-1, with a possible D match to TRBD1 (6 bases). Germline assignment: CDR1 GTSNPN and CDR2 SVGIG (reference sequence). This CDR3 comprises 13 residues. V gave up 4 bases and J gave up 3 bases, with 12 bases separating them.

The chain uses TRBV9 and TRBJ2-4, with 13 bases fitting TRBD2. V was pared by 0 bases and J by 3 bases, with 9 bases of the junction left unmatched. The CDR3 totals 19 residues. Germline values: CDR1 SGDLS, CDR2 YYNGEE. The CDR3 region is CASSVAPLAGGQGKNIQYF. The CDR3 DNA reads as TGTGCCAGCAGCGTAGCTCCACTAGCGGGGGGGCAGGGCAAAAACATTCAGTACTTC.

This chain uses TRBV4-2 with TRBJ2-7; the D gene is possibly TRBD2 (6 bases). The CDR3 loop spans 15 amino acids. Germline V lookup: CDR1 LGHNA, CDR2 YNFKEQ. The V gene lost 4 bases and the J gene lost 2 bases, with 15 bases spanning the gap. The CDR3 sequence: CASSPPPRGTYEQYF. The CDR3 DNA reads TGTGCCAGCAGCCCCCCCCCACGCGGGACCTACGAGCAGTACTTC.

The chain combines TRBV29-1 with TRBJ1-1, with 11 bases aligning to TRBD1. V shed 3 bases and J 4 bases; nucleotides not matched to a gene: 1. Germline loops: CDR1 SQVTM, CDR2 ANQGSEA. The CDR3 has 13 amino acids. The CDR3 nucleotides are TGCAGCGTTGAGGGACAGGGGGTCACTGAAGCTTTCTTT. Translating gives CSVEGQGVTEAFF.